This T cell receptor (beta chain) came from a study of blood T cell repertoires in COVID-19. This clone appeared once. Original analysis: Reference gene primers were amplified, and this amplification served to estimate nucleated cell counts. Assay used: immunoSEQ multiplex PCR; TCRdb lists only in-frame clones, some missing. The V and J calls and the clone size are those of that table, but D and trimming were determined from the DNA. The sample holds approximately 150,000 clones; around 80% are singletons and the top ten take around a sixth. The germline V gene has CDR1 SNHLY and CDR2 FYNNEI. Deletions cut 2 bases from V and 5 bases from J, with 12 bases between. The CDR3 has 14 amino acids.

The chain uses TRBV2 and TRBJ2-5; tentatively, D is TRBD1 (5 bases). The sequencing sample was made of peripheral blood. This TCR came from a man in his forties or fifties with acute or convalescent COVID-19. CDR3 bases: TGTGCCAGCAGTGAAAGCAGGGCGAAGGAGACCCAGTACTTC. Translating it yields CASSESRAKETQYF.